Below, 14 T cell receptor beta chains from the same sample are listed, as sequenced in a study of T cells in localized non-small cell lung cancer. TCRdb keeps only in-frame clones here, not all; method: immunoSEQ multiplex PCR. The table has about 43,000 clones, around 90% seen once. Specimen: PBMCs, collected before any cancer treatment. The source of these receptors is a woman aged 35 to 69 with stage II lung adenocarcinoma.

This chain connects TRBV7-9 to TRBJ2-7; no clear D. Germline V gene lookup returns CDR1 SEHNR and CDR2 FQNEAQ (reference sequence). CDR3 length: 13 residues. V gave up 5 bases and J gave up 2 bases, with 10 bases separating them. For the CDR3, the DNA is TGTGCCAGCAGCCCAAGTCGGACCTACGAGCAGTACTTC. As protein: CASSPSRTYEQYF.

CDR3 region: CASSLMGTRIDTQYF. The CDR3 region has the DNA TGTGCCAGCAGTTTAATGGGGACTAGAATAGATACGCAGTATTTT. The chain joins TRBV28 to TRBJ2-3, with TRBD2 matching over 8 bases. The CDR3 covers 15 residues. Germline-derived CDR1 and CDR2 are MDHEN and SYDVKM. V was pared by 2 bases and J by 5 bases, with 6 bases of the junction left unmatched.

The chain couples TRBV2 to TRBJ2-1; a possible D gene is TRBD2 (6 bases). The CDR3 sequence is 15 residues long. The V end lost 10 bases, the J end lost 0 bases, and 16 bases lay between the germline ends. The germline V gene has CDR1 SNHLY and CDR2 FYNNEI. The chain's CDR3 is CATREFESSYNEQFF. The CDR3, as DNA: TGTGCCACCCGGGAGTTTGAAAGCTCCTACAATGAGCAGTTCTTC.

The chain combines TRBV7-9 with TRBJ2-3; D is undetermined. This CDR3 contains 15 residues. Per germline, CDR1 SEHNR and CDR2 FQNEAQ (reference sequence). V was shortened by 4 bases and J by 0 bases, with 11 bases between the two germline ends. The CDR3 loop reads CASSSSTLSTDTQYF. In DNA, the CDR3 is TGTGCCAGCAGCTCGAGTACTCTCAGCACAGATACGCAGTATTTT. The full variable domain, in which reference TRBV7-9 and TRBJ2-3 provide the parts outside the CDR3, is DTGVSQNPRHKITKRGQNVTFRCDPISEHNRLYWYRQTLGQGPEFLTYFQNEAQLEKSRLLSDRFSAERPKGSFSTLEIQRTEQGDSAMYLCASSSSTLSTDTQYFGPGTRLTVL.

The genes are TRBV28 and TRBJ1-4; a weak D match, TRBD1 (5 bases). CDR3 length: 16 amino acids. Germline lookup yields CDR1 MDHEN and CDR2 SYDVKM. V was clipped by 5 bases and J by 3 bases, with 16 bases between them. The CDR3 sequence: CASSHRGTGSNEKLFF. CDR3 nucleotide sequence: TGTGCCAGCAGTCACCGAGGGACGGGGTCTAATGAAAAACTGTTTTTT.

The chain combines TRBV2 with TRBJ1-3, with D possibly being TRBD1 (5 bases). The CDR3 covers 16 residues. The V gene's germline CDR1 is SNHLY and CDR2 FYNNEI. The germline V and J ends were trimmed by 4 bases and 3 bases, with 16 bases remaining between them. CDR3 sequence reads: CASSVAGGGVGNTIYF. For the CDR3, the DNA is TGTGCCAGCAGTGTCGCCGGCGGGGGAGTTGGAAACACCATATATTTT.

This chain joins TRBV5-1 and TRBJ2-6; D remains ambiguous. This CDR3 is 15 amino acids long. Trimming took off 0 bases at V and 0 bases at J, with 4 bases between the two ends. Germline CDR1 SGHRS, CDR2 YFSETQ. In DNA form, the CDR3 reads TGCGCCAGCAGCTTGGGGGGCTCTGGGGCCAACGTCCTGACTTTC. The encoded protein is CASSLGGSGANVLTF.

This clone was recorded only once. The gene calls are TRBV2 and TRBJ1-2; D is ambiguous. CDR3 length: 14 amino acids. V shed 4 bases and J shed 2 bases, with 11 bases lying between them. Germline loops: CDR1 SNHLY, CDR2 FYNNEI. The CDR3 bases are TGTGCCAGCAGTGTACAGAGACCGAACTATGGCTACACCTTC. This gives the protein CASSVQRPNYGYTF. The complete variable domain, with remaining parts taken from reference TRBV2 and TRBJ1-2, reads EPEVTQTPSHQVTQMGQEVILRCVPISNHLYFYWYRQILGQKVEFLVSFYNNEISEKSEIFDDQFSVERPDGSNFTLKIRSTKLEDSAMYFCASSVQRPNYGYTFGSGTRLTVV.

Here the CDR3 reads CASSLKLWISGGNTGELFF. Written as DNA, the CDR3 is TGTGCCAGCAGCTTGAAATTGTGGATATCGGGGGGGAACACCGGGGAGCTGTTTTTT. This chain links TRBV5-6 with TRBJ2-2, with 7 bases aligning to TRBD2. Germline values: CDR1 SGHDT, CDR2 YYEEEE. The length of the CDR3 is 19 residues. After removal of 1 base from V and 1 base from J, the junction contained 13 bases not matched to a gene.

This clone occurred once. The junction and the germline gene differ at one end; a read error may be behind it. This chain connects TRBV10-3 to TRBJ1-1, with D possibly TRBD1 on 5 matching bases. Germline assignment: CDR1 ENHRY and CDR2 SYGVKD. The CDR3 has 17 residues. The CDR3 loop reads CASSLRGDGEVKTEAFF. For the CDR3, the DNA is TGTGCCAGCAGTCTGAGGGGCGACGGGGAAGTGAAAACTGAAGCTTTCTTT.

CDR3 nucleotides: TGTGCCAGCAGTGGGACTGACTCCTACGAGCAGTACTTC. This translates into CASSGTDSYEQYF. The rearrangement uses TRBV2 and TRBJ2-7; the D gene is possibly TRBD2 (5 bases). This CDR3 has 13 residues. V lost 4 bases and J lost 0, with 7 bases in between. The germline CDR1 and CDR2 sequences are SNHLY and FYNNEI.

The chain carries TRBV19 and TRBJ1-2, with D possibly TRBD1 on 5 matching bases. V lost 7 bases to trimming and J lost 0 bases, with 9 bases between them. CDR1 LNHDA and CDR2 SQIVND come from the germline V gene (reference sequence). The CDR3 runs 13 residues. CDR3 sequence: CASNDRANYGYTF. DNA for the CDR3: TGTGCCAGTAATGACAGAGCTAACTATGGCTACACCTTC.

The genes are TRBV28 and TRBJ1-1; weak D call: TRBD1 (5 bases). Between the trimmed V and J ends, which lost 7 bases and 5 bases, there was a span of 17 bases. CDR3 length: 14 residues. In germline, CDR1 is MDHEN, CDR2 SYDVKM. The CDR3 nucleotides read TGTGCCAGCACCCGGACCGGGTGGGGGACTGAAGCTTTCTTT. This gives the protein CASTRTGWGTEAFF. Drawing the rest from reference TRBV28 and TRBJ1-1, the complete variable domain is DVKVTQSSRYLVKRTGEKVFLECVQDMDHENMFWYRQDPGLGLRLIYFSYDVKMKEKGDIPEGYSVSREKKERFSLILESASTNQTSMYLCASTRTGWGTEAFFGQGTRLTVV.

This chain connects TRBV7-3 to TRBJ2-5, with 9 bases matching TRBD2. Unmatched junction bases numbered 2, after V lost 5 bases and J lost 1 base. In germline, CDR1 is SGHTA, CDR2 FQGTGA. The CDR3 is 14 residues long. CDR3 in amino acids: CASSPSGAQETQYF. The CDR3, as DNA: TGTGCCAGCAGCCCTAGCGGGGCCCAAGAGACCCAGTACTTC.